Shown below are 28 T cell receptor beta chains from a single sample sequenced in a study of response to subunit inactivated influenza vaccine. Via MiXCR, TCRdb re-called the RT-PCR reads, giving one row per CDR3 protein. The top ten clones hold 11% of a sample with a few hundred thousand distinct CDR3 sequences, around 15% of them seen once. Sequenced here: PBMCs from blood, sampled roughly 13 days after vaccination. These receptors all come from a middle-aged man who received an inactivated influenza vaccine.

This clonotype showed up just a few times. Here the CDR3 reads CASSSGRGLLSRLNTEAFF. CDR3 nucleotide sequence: TGCGCCAGCAGCTCCGGGCGTGGATTGTTATCCCGGCTGAACACTGAAGCTTTCTTT. V usage is TRBV5-1 and J usage is TRBJ1-1; D is uncertain. Germline V lookup: CDR1 SGHRS, CDR2 YFSETQ. The CDR3 is 19 amino acids. Between the trimmed V and J ends, which lost 3 bases and 0 bases, there was a span of 24 bases.

The V gene is TRBV12-1, the J gene TRBJ2-5; TRBD1, the table's D call, lacks a check against the DNA. TRBV12-1 is designated a pseudogene. This CDR3 has 13 residues. The CDR3 spells CASSRNRGETQYF. In DNA form, the CDR3 reads TGTGCCAGCAGCCGTAACAGGGGAGAGACCCAGTACTTC.

This clonotype occurred a few times. This rearrangement joins TRBV7-9 to TRBJ1-4, with unresolved D. Germline values: CDR1 SEHNR, CDR2 FQNEAQ (reference sequence). CDR3 size: 15 residues. V lost 1 base to trimming and J lost 8 bases, with 14 bases between them. The CDR3 coding sequence is TGTGCCAGCAGCTTAGTGGCAGGCGCGGGAGAAAAACTGTTTTTT. It codes for CASSLVAGAGEKLFF.

V is TRBV5-1 and J is TRBJ2-7; D gene unclear. Trimming removed 1 base from V and 1 base from J, with 12 bases in between. The CDR3 totals 15 residues. Per germline, CDR1 SGHRS and CDR2 YFSETQ. The DNA of the CDR3 is TGCGCCAGCAGCTTGTCCCCAGATCTTTCCTACGAGCAGTACTTC. This gives the protein CASSLSPDLSYEQYF.

There are a few counts of this clonotype. The chain carries TRBV7-3 and TRBJ2-7; D is unclear. This CDR3 contains 14 residues. Germline V gene sequence: CDR1 SGHTA, CDR2 FQGTGA. Trimming stripped 2 bases from V and 2 bases from J, with 10 bases between. CDR3 protein: CASSLDDGPYEQYF. Written as DNA, the CDR3 is TGTGCCAGCAGCTTAGACGACGGCCCCTACGAGCAGTACTTC.

V is TRBV7-6 and J is TRBJ2-2; TRBD1 matches at 7 bases. Germline V gene lookup returns CDR1 SGHVS and CDR2 FNYEAQ. V gave up 3 bases and J gave up 5 bases; unmatched junction bases: 6. The CDR3 length is 15 residues. The CDR3 reads CASSLGQQITGELFF. DNA of the CDR3: TGTGCCAGCAGCTTGGGACAGCAAATTACCGGGGAGCTGTTTTTT.

This clonotype has only a few counts. The V call is TRBV18, the J call TRBJ2-3; perhaps TRBD1 as D (6 bases). The CDR3 has 15 amino acids. Trimming cost V 4 bases and J 0 bases, with 11 bases left between them. CDR1 is KGHSH, CDR2 LQKENI, per germline. CDR3 sequence: CASSLGHPSTDTQYF. CDR3 sequence (DNA): TGTGCCAGCTCACTGGGACACCCCAGCACAGATACGCAGTATTTT.

The table lists this clonotype with a few counts. CDR3 bases: TGCAGTGCTAGAGATCCCGAATCAGCGGGGGGGCCGAGAGAGCAGTTCTTC. Translating it yields CSARDPESAGGPREQFF. The chain links TRBV20-1 to TRBJ2-1; 10 bases line up with TRBD2. Per germline, CDR1 DFQATT and CDR2 SNEGSKA (reference sequence). Germline trimming cut 0 bases from V and 10 bases from J; bases unmatched to any gene: 15. The CDR3 runs to 17 residues.

This clonotype was observed a handful of times. The V gene is TRBV2, the J gene TRBJ2-1, with D possibly being TRBD2 (6 bases). V was cut by 8 bases and J by 1 base, with 21 bases left in between. In germline, CDR1 is SNHLY, CDR2 FYNNEI. There are 17 residues in the CDR3. The CDR3: CASSGTGASSSYNEQFF. DNA of the CDR3: TGTGCCAGCTCGGGGACGGGAGCCTCGTCGTCCTACAATGAGCAGTTCTTC.

This clonotype was counted a few times. The V call is TRBV29-1, the J call TRBJ2-1, with D possibly TRBD2 on 5 matching bases. The CDR3 has 13 amino acids. V dropped 4 bases and J dropped 2 bases, with 9 bases sitting between them. Germline V gives CDR1 SQVTM, CDR2 ANQGSEA. In DNA, the CDR3 is TGCAGCGTTGGCGAGGGAACCTACAATGAGCAGTTCTTC. This codes for CSVGEGTYNEQFF.

This clonotype was found a few times. The rearrangement joins TRBV20-1 to TRBJ1-1; D not certain. V was pared by 3 bases and J by 3 bases, with 11 bases between. This CDR3 has 13 residues. CDR1 DFQATT and CDR2 SNEGSKA come from the germline V gene (reference sequence). CDR3 DNA sequence: TGCAGTGCTAGGGGGAGTAGGTACACTGAAGCTTTCTTT. Translating it yields CSARGSRYTEAFF.

The gene calls are TRBV7-9 and TRBJ1-1; D gene ambiguous. Germline values: CDR1 SEHNR, CDR2 FQNEAQ (reference sequence). This CDR3 contains 17 residues. V was clipped by 4 bases and J by 4 bases, with 22 bases between them. CDR3 sequence reads: CASSSLGRFGEGTEAFF. The DNA of the CDR3 is TGTGCCAGCAGCTCCTTGGGGAGGTTCGGTGAGGGCACTGAAGCTTTCTTT.

The chain recombines TRBV19 with TRBJ1-1; D not resolved. The CDR3 loop spans 12 amino acids. CDR1 is LNHDA and CDR2 is SQIVND in the germline V gene (reference sequence). Between the trimmed V and J ends, which lost 3 bases and 0 bases, there was a span of 2 bases. The CDR3, as DNA: TGTGCCAGTAGTATGGTGAACACTGAAGCTTTCTTT. It specifies CASSMVNTEAFF.

The chain links TRBV7-2 to TRBJ2-3, with D maybe TRBD2 (5 bases). Germline assignment: CDR1 SGHTA and CDR2 FQGNSA. This CDR3 is built from 13 residues. V was trimmed by 7 bases and J by 0 bases, leaving 8 bases between them. In DNA, the CDR3 is TGTGCCAGCACGGGCGGGAGCACAGATACGCAGTATTTT. Translation gives CASTGGSTDTQYF.

This clonotype was counted many times. The chain recombines TRBV7-9 with TRBJ2-2; either TRBD1 or TRBD2 may fit D (6 bases each). V was shortened by 3 bases and J by 1 base, with 9 bases between the two germline ends. The CDR3 is 15 residues long. Germline CDR1 reads SEHNR; CDR2 reads FQNEAQ (reference sequence). CDR3: CASSFGGVNTGELFF. The CDR3 bases are TGTGCCAGCAGCTTCGGGGGCGTGAACACCGGGGAGCTGTTTTTT.

The rearrangement links TRBV5-1 to TRBJ1-6, with 7 bases that match TRBD1. The germline V gene encodes CDR1 SGHRS and CDR2 YFSETQ. Trimming removed 1 base from V and 7 bases from J; junction bases left unmatched: 5. The CDR3 totals 15 residues. The CDR3 DNA sequence: TGCGCCAGCAGCTTGACTGGACAGGAGAATTCACCCCTCCACTTT. It yields the protein CASSLTGQENSPLHF.

The V call is TRBV6-1, the J call TRBJ1-6; D is undetermined. The CDR3 loop spans 15 amino acids. Germline-derived CDR1 and CDR2 are MNHNS and SASEGT. Trimming stripped 5 bases from V and 0 bases from J, with 8 bases between. CDR3 in amino acids: CASSPGHSYNSPLHF. CDR3 DNA: TGTGCCAGCAGTCCTGGGCACTCCTATAATTCACCCCTCCACTTT.

This clonotype was counted only a few times. The CDR3 is CASKSGGPQETQYF. DNA of the CDR3: TGTGCCAGCAAATCGGGGGGGCCGCAAGAGACCCAGTACTTC. The chain uses TRBV6-2 or TRBV6-3 and TRBJ2-5; 8 bases are shared with TRBD2. Per germline, CDR1 MNHEY and CDR2 SVGEGT. This CDR3 is built from 14 residues. V shed 7 bases and J 2 bases; nucleotides not matched to a gene: 6.

The chain employs TRBV2 and TRBJ2-3, with 8 nucleotides matching TRBD2. The ends lost 4 bases at V and 2 bases at J; junction bases unmatched: 5. In germline, CDR1 is SNHLY, CDR2 FYNNEI. This CDR3 has 15 residues. The CDR3 spells CASSGERGITDTQYF. The CDR3, as DNA: TGTGCCAGCAGTGGGGAGCGGGGGATCACAGATACGCAGTATTTT. The variable domain in full, completed from reference TRBV2 and TRBJ2-3, reads EPEVTQTPSHQVTQMGQEVILRCVPISNHLYFYWYRQILGQKVEFLVSFYNNEISEKSEIFDDQFSVERPDGSNFTLKIRSTKLEDSAMYFCASSGERGITDTQYFGPGTRLTVL.

The V and J genes are TRBV12-3 or TRBV12-4 and TRBJ1-1; D gene uncertain. V lost 8 bases, J lost 2 bases, and 6 bases lay in between. The length of the CDR3 is 11 residues. The CDR3 bases are TGTGCCAGCGGGGAAAACACTGAAGCTTTCTTT. Translation: CASGENTEAFF.

This clonotype was found a few times. The V and J genes are TRBV3-1 and TRBJ2-5; D possibly uses TRBD1 or TRBD2 (6 bases each). This CDR3 has 16 residues. V lost 0 bases, J lost 4 bases, and 15 bases lay in between. The V gene's germline CDR1 is LGHDT and CDR2 YNNKEL (reference sequence). Here the CDR3 DNA reads TGTGCCAGCAGCCAAGATCTAGGGGGGCCCTTAGAGACCCAGTACTTC. Translated: CASSQDLGGPLETQYF.

This clonotype was counted at least ten times. This sequence joins TRBV5-1 and TRBJ1-2, with D perhaps TRBD1 (5 bases). The germline gives CDR1 SGHRS, CDR2 YFSETQ. V gave up 0 bases and J gave up 2 bases, with 8 bases separating them. This CDR3 region has 14 residues. CDR3: CASSLDAGNYGYTF. The CDR3 DNA reads TGCGCCAGCAGCTTGGATGCAGGGAACTATGGCTACACCTTC. Complete variable domain (other parts from reference TRBV5-1 and TRBJ1-2): KAGVTQTPRYLIKTRGQQVTLSCSPISGHRSVSWYQQTPGQGLQFLFEYFSETQRNKGNFPGRFSGRQFSNSRSEMNVSTLELGDSALYLCASSLDAGNYGYTFGSGTRLTVV.

This clonotype occurred a few times. The chain joins TRBV6-1 to TRBJ1-2, with 8 nucleotides matching TRBD1. The V segment lost 3 bases and the J segment 8 bases; nucleotides outside the gene matches: 5. There are 13 residues in the CDR3. The germline V gene has CDR1 MNHNS and CDR2 SASEGT. The CDR3 region is CASSEQGAGGYTF. Written as DNA, the CDR3 is TGTGCCAGCAGTGAGCAGGGGGCAGGAGGCTACACCTTC.

J is TRBJ1-5 and V is TRBV28, with a weak D call TRBD1 (5 bases). This CDR3 has 14 residues. The V gene lost 7 bases and the J gene lost 6 bases, with 16 bases spanning the gap. Germline CDR1 reads MDHEN; CDR2 reads SYDVKM. The CDR3 is CASIGSGVGQPQHF. The CDR3 DNA reads TGTGCCAGCATTGGCTCGGGGGTTGGTCAGCCCCAGCATTTT. The variable domain in full, completed from reference TRBV28 and TRBJ1-5, reads DVKVTQSSRYLVKRTGEKVFLECVQDMDHENMFWYRQDPGLGLRLIYFSYDVKMKEKGDIPEGYSVSREKKERFSLILESASTNQTSMYLCASIGSGVGQPQHFGDGTRLSIL.

The V call is TRBV5-1, the J call TRBJ2-7; D is undetermined. Trimming removed 4 bases at V and 3 bases at J, with 14 bases between. This CDR3 is built from 14 residues. Germline V gene data show CDR1 as SGHRS and CDR2 as YFSETQ. CDR3 sequence (DNA): TGCGCCAGCAGCCCTCGACTGGAAAGCTACGAGCAGTACTTC. It yields the protein CASSPRLESYEQYF.

The rearrangement links TRBV4-3 to TRBJ2-7; D possibly matches TRBD1 or TRBD2 (5 bases each). The CDR3 runs to 13 residues. Germline V gives CDR1 LGHNA, CDR2 YSLEER. V gave up 2 bases and J gave up 9 bases, with 14 bases separating them. CDR3 sequence: CASSQSLVGVQYF. The CDR3 DNA reads as TGCGCCAGCAGCCAATCCTTGGTGGGGGTGCAGTACTTC.

V gene TRBV7-2 combines with J gene TRBJ1-2; no firm D call. The germline gives CDR1 SGHTA, CDR2 FQGNSA. Trimming left V 1 base short and J 1 base short, with 16 bases between. The CDR3 has 17 residues. CDR3 bases: TGTGCCAGCAGCTTAGTATTTGACACAGACCTTAACTATGGCTACACCTTC. It is translated as CASSLVFDTDLNYGYTF.

This clonotype was seen a handful of times. The chain has TRBV30 and TRBJ1-2; D perhaps matches TRBD1 (5 bases). The length of the CDR3 is 13 residues. Deletions cut 7 bases from V and 3 bases from J, with 15 bases between. Germline V lookup: CDR1 GTSNPN, CDR2 SVGIG (reference sequence). This chain's CDR3 is CASTGGRYYGYTF. In DNA form, the CDR3 reads TGTGCCTCAACAGGCGGGCGGTACTATGGCTACACCTTC. Variable domain in full (rest from reference TRBV30 and TRBJ1-2): SQTIHQWPATLVQPVGSPLSLECTVEGTSNPNLYWYRQAAGRGLQLLFYSVGIGQISSEVPQNLSASRPQDRQFILSSKKLLLSDSGFYLCASTGGRYYGYTFGSGTRLTVV.